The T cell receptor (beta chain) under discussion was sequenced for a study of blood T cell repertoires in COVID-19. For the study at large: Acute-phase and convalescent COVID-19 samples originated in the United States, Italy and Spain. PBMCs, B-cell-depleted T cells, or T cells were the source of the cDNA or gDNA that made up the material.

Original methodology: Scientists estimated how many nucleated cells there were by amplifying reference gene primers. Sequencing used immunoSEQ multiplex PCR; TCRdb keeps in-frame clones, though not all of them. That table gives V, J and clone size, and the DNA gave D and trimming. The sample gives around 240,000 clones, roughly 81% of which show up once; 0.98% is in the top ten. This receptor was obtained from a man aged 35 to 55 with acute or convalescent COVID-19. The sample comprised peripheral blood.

The CDR3 loop reads CAISDVSNQPQHF. The CDR3 DNA reads TGTGCCATCAGTGACGTTAGCAATCAGCCCCAGCATTTT. The chain carries TRBV10-3 and TRBJ1-5; D is undetermined. V gave up 3 bases and J gave up 0 bases, with 3 bases separating them. CDR3 length: 13 amino acids. CDR1 is ENHRY and CDR2 is SYGVKD in the germline V gene.